The rows below give T cell receptor beta chains drawn from one sample of a study of cytomegalovirus exposure and HLA in healthy donors. Assay used: immunoSEQ multiplex PCR; TCRdb lists only in-frame clones, some missing. The sample contains about 170,000 clones, around 92% of which appear only once. The specimen was PBMCs. The receptors were sampled from a woman aged 18-29 years in good health and CMV-seropositive. Each CDR3 is given with its conserved first and last residue. A D gene is named only where the DNA matches it firmly. Expanded clones are given a class, and other clones once, few, many or no size at all.

>TRBJ2-7|.|TRBD1|TRBV5-1
CASSSRGYEQYF
TGCGCCAGCAGCAGCAGGGGGTACGAGCAGTACTTC
>TRBJ2-7|.|TRBD2|TRBV7-9
CASSLEGDRLAGLEQYF
TGTGCCAGCAGCCTCGAGGGAGACCGACTAGCGGGACTCGAGCAGTACTTC
>TRBJ2-1|.|TRBD2|TRBV27
CASRTRLAGGPGSYNEQFF
TGTGCCAGCAGGACTCGACTAGCGGGAGGGCCGGGCTCCTACAATGAGCAGTTCTTC
>TRBJ2-7|.|.|TRBV18
CASSYPGEAEQYF
TGTGCCAGCTCATACCCGGGTGAGGCCGAGCAGTACTTC
>TRBJ2-1|.|.|TRBV20-1
CSAGLNEQFF
TGCAGTGCTGGGCTCAATGAGCAGTTCTTC
>TRBJ2-1|once|TRBD2|TRBV7-2
CASSLSGANEQFF
TGTGCCAGCAGCCTCAGCGGGGCCAATGAGCAGTTCTTC
>TRBJ1-4|.|.|TRBV9
CASSVGIGEGEKLFF
TGTGCCAGCAGCGTAGGGATAGGGGAAGGAGAAAAACTGTTTTTT
>TRBJ1-2|.|.|TRBV27
CASSAPSLANYGYTF
TGTGCCAGCAGTGCCCCATCGTTAGCTAACTATGGCTACACCTTC
>TRBJ1-2|.|.|TRBV19
CASTSGDSAYGYTF
TGTGCCAGTACGAGTGGAGACAGCGCCTATGGCTACACCTTC
>TRBJ2-7|.|TRBD2|TRBV6-1
CASSDAAGGYYEQYF
TGTGCCAGCAGTGACGCAGCGGGAGGTTACTACGAGCAGTACTTC
>TRBJ2-7|few|TRBD2|TRBV5-3
CARSLDPAGVSYEQYF
TGTGCCAGAAGCTTGGATCCAGCGGGAGTCTCCTACGAGCAGTACTTC
>TRBJ1-5|few|.|TRBV7-9
CASSLEAHQPQHF
TGTGCCAGCAGCTTAGAAGCACATCAGCCCCAGCATTTT
>TRBJ1-1|.|TRBD1|TRBV7-2
CASSRTGVTEAFF
TGTGCCAGCAGCCGTACAGGGGTCACTGAAGCTTTCTTT
>TRBJ2-3|.|.|TRBV7-2
CASSKGTTSTDTQYF
TGTGCCAGCAGCAAGGGGACAACTAGCACAGATACGCAGTATTTT
>TRBJ2-2|.|.|TRBV27
CATGLGPGELFF
TGTGCCACCGGACTTGGGCCCGGGGAGCTGTTTTTT
>TRBJ2-7|few|TRBD2|TRBV5-1
CASRPGRGRSYEQYF
TGCGCCAGCCGACCTGGGCGCGGGAGGTCCTACGAGCAGTACTTC
>TRBJ2-1|.|TRBD2|TRBV30
CAWSEGLAGVYSYNEQFF
TGTGCCTGGAGTGAGGGACTAGCGGGGGTCTACTCCTACAATGAGCAGTTCTTC
>TRBJ1-4|.|.|TRBV6-1
CASSEARGTVNEKLFF
TGTGCCAGCAGTGAAGCGCGGGGGACGGTTAATGAAAAACTGTTTTTT
>TRBJ2-3|once|TRBD2|TRBV11-3
CASSPRGGLDTQYF
TGTGCCAGCAGCCCCCGCGGGGGATTGGATACGCAGTATTTT
>TRBJ1-1|.|TRBD1|TRBV29-1
CSATKDRLWTEAFF
TGCAGCGCAACCAAGGACAGGCTCTGGACTGAAGCTTTCTTT
>TRBJ2-7|.|TRBD1|TRBV4-1
CASSQLGQGDEQYF
TGCGCCAGCAGCCAATTGGGACAGGGGGACGAGCAGTACTTC
>TRBJ1-5|.|.|TRBV4-3
CASSQVAGHQPQHF
TGCGCCAGCAGCCAAGTAGCGGGGCACCAGCCCCAGCATTTT
>TRBJ2-3|.|.|TRBV6-5
CASSYSPDTQYF
TGTGCCAGCAGTTACTCTCCGGATACGCAGTATTTT
>TRBJ2-1|.|TRBD2|TRBV4-1
CASSQEGLVNEQFF
TGCGCCAGCAGCCAAGAGGGACTAGTGAATGAGCAGTTCTTC
>TRBJ2-5|.|.|TRBV5-4
CASSLERATQYF
TGTGCCAGCAGCTTGGAGCGAGCGACCCAGTACTTC
>TRBJ2-7|.|TRBD2|TRBV5-4
CASSLASGRGQYF
TGTGCCAGCAGCTTGGCTAGCGGGAGGGGGCAGTACTTC
>TRBJ2-1|.|TRBD2|TRBV10-3
CAISEPTSGYYNEQFF
TGTGCCATCAGTGAGCCGACTAGCGGTTACTACAATGAGCAGTTCTTC
>TRBJ2-3|.|.|TRBV5-1
CASSYGTPSTDTQYF
TGCGCCAGCAGCTACGGGACTCCTAGCACAGATACGCAGTATTTT
>TRBJ1-2|.|.|TRBV5-1
CASSPLRSGSGYTF
TGCGCCAGCAGCCCGTTAAGATCGGGAAGCGGCTACACCTTC